Below, 6 T cell receptor beta chains from the same sample are listed, as sequenced in a study of beta chain features in type 1 diabetes. Findings and caveats of the study: All four CD4+ subsets of Type 1 diabetes patients contained TCRB CDR3s that were moderately but significantly shorter.

These receptors have no known antigen. The sequenced template was cDNA made from the entire isolated RNA. Only in-frame clones appear in the TCRdb table, and some are missing; sequencing was by immunoSEQ multiplex PCR. This table has 200,000 to 300,000 clones, approximately 11% appearing once. The sample taken for sequencing was naive CD4+ T cells from blood. These receptor sequences come from a man in his thirties or forties with type 1 diabetes.

The chain carries TRBV30 and TRBJ1-2, with TRBD1 as a possible D gene (6 bases). Germline V gene data show CDR1 as GTSNPN and CDR2 as SVGIG (reference sequence). The CDR3 contains 13 residues. Trimming took off 5 bases at V and 4 bases at J, with 14 bases between the two ends. The CDR3 DNA reads as TGTGCCTGGGACCTCGGGGGGCTCTATGGCTACACCTTC. It is translated as CAWDLGGLYGYTF.

The CDR3 loop is CASSEGLLRNEQFF. For the CDR3, the DNA is TGTGCCAGCAGTGAGGGCCTCCTCCGGAATGAGCAGTTCTTC. This rearrangement joins TRBV6-1 to TRBJ2-1; D is unresolved. This CDR3 comprises 14 residues. Germline V gene data show CDR1 as MNHNS and CDR2 as SASEGT. V was clipped by 3 bases and J by 7 bases, with 13 bases between them.

The sample holds a few counts of this clone. The rearrangement joins TRBV30 to TRBJ1-6; perhaps TRBD1 as D (5 bases). Trimming pared 3 bases from V and 10 bases from J, leaving 16 bases between. The CDR3 is 14 residues long. Germline V gene lookup returns CDR1 GTSNPN and CDR2 SVGIG (reference sequence). CDR3 bases: TGTGCCTGGAGCGAACGGGGGTTTAAGTCACCCCTCCACTTT. Residues: CAWSERGFKSPLHF.

This clone was counted between two and nine times. The chain carries TRBV5-4 and TRBJ1-4; 7 bases map to TRBD1. The CDR3 is made up of 15 amino acids. V shed 8 bases, J shed 7 bases, and the junction held 14 bases outside the gene matches. Germline-derived CDR1 and CDR2 are SGHNT and YYREEE (reference sequence). In nucleotides, the CDR3 is TGTGCCAGTACTGCTGCCCCGGGACAGTCTGAAAAACTGTTTTTT. Amino acids: CASTAAPGQSEKLFF.

There are a few counts of this clone. This sample includes further DNA sequences coding for the same CDR3. The chain couples TRBV5-1 to TRBJ2-5; D gene ambiguous. V lost 4 bases, J lost 2 bases, and 3 bases lay in between. This CDR3 spans 11 amino acids. Germline loops: CDR1 SGHRS, CDR2 YFSETQ. The CDR3 region is CASSRQETQYF. DNA for the CDR3: TGCGCCAGCAGCCGTCAAGAGACCCAGTACTTC.

This clone was observed once. This rearrangement joins TRBV11-2 to TRBJ2-1; tentative D call: TRBD1 (5 bases). The CDR3 runs 15 residues. Trimming cost V 1 base and J 3 bases, with 10 bases left between them. Germline lookup yields CDR1 SGHAT and CDR2 FQNNGV. This CDR3 reads CASSLGTRVYNEQFF. CDR3 coding DNA: TGTGCCAGCAGCTTAGGGACAAGAGTCTACAATGAGCAGTTCTTC.